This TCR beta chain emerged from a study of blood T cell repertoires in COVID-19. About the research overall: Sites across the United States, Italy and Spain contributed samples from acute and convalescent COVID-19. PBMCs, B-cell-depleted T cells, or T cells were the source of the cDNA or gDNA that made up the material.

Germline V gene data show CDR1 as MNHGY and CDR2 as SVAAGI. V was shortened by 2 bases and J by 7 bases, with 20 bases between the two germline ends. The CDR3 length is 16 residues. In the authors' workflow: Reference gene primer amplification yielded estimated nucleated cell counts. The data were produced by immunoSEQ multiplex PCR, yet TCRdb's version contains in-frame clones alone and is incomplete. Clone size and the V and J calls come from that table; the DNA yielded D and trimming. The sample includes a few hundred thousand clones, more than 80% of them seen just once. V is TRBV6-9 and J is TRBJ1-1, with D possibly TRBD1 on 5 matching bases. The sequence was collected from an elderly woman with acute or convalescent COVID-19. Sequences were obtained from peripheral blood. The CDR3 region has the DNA TGTGCCAGCAGTTATCTCGTTTGGGCGGGGGTAAGTGAAGCTTTCTTT. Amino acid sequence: CASSYLVWAGVSEAFF.